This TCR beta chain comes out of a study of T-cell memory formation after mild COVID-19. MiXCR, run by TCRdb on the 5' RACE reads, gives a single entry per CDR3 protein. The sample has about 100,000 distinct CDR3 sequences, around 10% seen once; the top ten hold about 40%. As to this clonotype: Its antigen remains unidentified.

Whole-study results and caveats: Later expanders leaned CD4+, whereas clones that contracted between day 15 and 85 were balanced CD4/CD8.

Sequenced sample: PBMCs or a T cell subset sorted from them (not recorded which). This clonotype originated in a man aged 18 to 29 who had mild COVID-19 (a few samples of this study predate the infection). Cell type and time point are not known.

CDR3 region: CASSPTGWSSYEQYF. The CDR3 nucleotides are TGTGCCAGCAGCCCCACCGGGTGGAGCTCCTACGAGCAGTACTTC. V gene TRBV9 combines with J gene TRBJ2-7; D remains unclear. This CDR3 spans 15 amino acids. Trimming took 4 bases from V and 0 from J, leaving 14 bases between them. Germline assignment: CDR1 SGDLS and CDR2 YYNGEE.